These 7 T cell receptor beta chains share one sample of origin, sequenced in a study of T cells in Graves' hyperthyroidism and ophthalmopathy. RNA transcripts provided the source from which TCR beta CDR3 regions were amplified. First-round RT-PCR of the TCR CDR3 relied on the HTBI primer set. Each CDR3 protein is one row after TCRdb ran MiXCR on the multiplex PCR reads. Here the sample spans a few hundred thousand distinct CDR3 sequences, roughly 23% being singletons. Sequenced material: blood. The receptors originated from a woman aged 45-65 years with Graves' hyperthyroidism.

This clonotype was picked up a small number of times. The chain joins TRBV12-3 or TRBV12-4 to TRBJ2-2, with TRBD2 as a possible D gene (7 bases). V was pared by 6 bases and J by 1 base, with 12 bases between. This CDR3 is built from 15 residues. CDR3 amino acids: CASRLRGGNTGELFF. CDR3 coding DNA: TGTGCCAGCAGACTGAGGGGGGGGAACACCGGGGAGCTGTTTTTT.

This clonotype was detected only a few times. This chain connects TRBV7-9 to TRBJ2-2; TRBD2 might be the D (6 bases). V was shortened by 4 bases and J by 6 bases, with 24 bases between the two germline ends. Germline lookup yields CDR1 SEHNR and CDR2 FQNEAQ (reference sequence). The CDR3 is 18 amino acids. CDR3 protein: CASSSTIIAGREAGELFF. The CDR3 region has the DNA TGTGCCAGCAGCTCAACTATCATAGCCGGGAGAGAAGCCGGGGAGCTGTTTTTT.

This clonotype showed up many times. In nucleotides, the CDR3 is TGTGCCTGGACCCAGCGGAATCGAAAGACCCAGTACTTC. Translated, it gives CAWTQRNRKTQYF. The chain couples TRBV30 to TRBJ2-5, with D perhaps TRBD2 (5 bases). V lost 4 bases, J lost 6 bases, and 15 bases lay in between. The CDR3 has 13 residues. CDR1 GTSNPN and CDR2 SVGIG come from the germline V gene (reference sequence).

Ten or more counts support this clonotype. The rearrangement joins TRBV2 to TRBJ2-7; 7 bases fit TRBD1. CDR1 is SNHLY, CDR2 FYNNEI, per germline. The CDR3 extends over 14 amino acids. V dropped 2 bases and J dropped 6; count of bases not matched to a gene: 7. CDR3 nucleotide sequence: TGTGCCAGCAGTGAATTGCAGGGGGTCGGCGAGCAGTACTTC. Encoded protein: CASSELQGVGEQYF.

V usage is TRBV9 and J usage is TRBJ2-7; the D is unclear. V lost 7 bases, J lost 0 bases, and 17 bases lay in between. The CDR3 spans 15 residues. Germline CDR1 is SGDLS and CDR2 is YYNGEE. The CDR3 DNA reads TGTGCCAGCGGACCGGACGTCCTGCACTCCTACGAGCAGTACTTC. Translating it yields CASGPDVLHSYEQYF. Full variable domain (missing parts from reference TRBV9 and TRBJ2-7): DSGVTQTPKHLITATGQRVTLRCSPRSGDLSVYWYQQSLDQGLQFLIQYYNGEERAKGNILERFSAQQFPDLHSELNLSSLELGDSALYFCASGPDVLHSYEQYFGPGTRLTVT.

The chain recombines TRBV20-1 with TRBJ2-2; 7 nucleotides match TRBD1. V was pared by 4 bases and J by 3 bases, with 5 bases of the junction left unmatched. The CDR3 covers 14 residues. Germline V CDR1 and CDR2: DFQATT, SNEGSKA (reference sequence). CDR3 nucleotide sequence: TGCAGTGCTAAAGGGGGCGAGGACACCGGGGAGCTGTTTTTT. This codes for CSAKGGEDTGELFF.

This clonotype was observed a few times. This sequence joins TRBV9 and TRBJ1-4; no firm D call. V lost 7 bases and J 0 bases, leaving 10 bases between the germline ends. Germline CDR1 SGDLS, CDR2 YYNGEE. CDR3 length: 14 amino acids. The CDR3 reads CASARKATNEKLFF. As DNA, the CDR3 is TGTGCCAGCGCGAGGAAAGCAACTAATGAAAAACTGTTTTTT.